This TCR beta chain came from a study of cytomegalovirus exposure and HLA in healthy donors. Whole-study findings and limits: Previous analysis showed most TCR beta V segments were productive about 87% or about 30% of the time.

Worth noting for this clone: Its specificity is unknown.

The PCR used 60 Vbeta and 13 Jbeta primers. The data were produced by immunoSEQ multiplex PCR, yet TCRdb's version contains in-frame clones alone and is incomplete. The table includes roughly 160,000 clones, more than 80% detected once. The sequenced sample consisted of PBMCs. The sequence was collected from a woman aged 45-59 years in good health and CMV-seronegative.

The CDR3 DNA is TGTGCCAGCAGTTACTCCCCGCGGGGGGATGGGAATGAGCAGTTCTTC. Protein product: CASSYSPRGDGNEQFF. V usage is TRBV6-5 and J usage is TRBJ2-1; the match to TRBD2 covers 8 bases. Germline CDR1 reads MNHEY; CDR2 reads SVGAGI. V was pared by 0 bases and J by 7 bases, with 8 bases of the junction left unmatched. The CDR3 has 16 amino acids.